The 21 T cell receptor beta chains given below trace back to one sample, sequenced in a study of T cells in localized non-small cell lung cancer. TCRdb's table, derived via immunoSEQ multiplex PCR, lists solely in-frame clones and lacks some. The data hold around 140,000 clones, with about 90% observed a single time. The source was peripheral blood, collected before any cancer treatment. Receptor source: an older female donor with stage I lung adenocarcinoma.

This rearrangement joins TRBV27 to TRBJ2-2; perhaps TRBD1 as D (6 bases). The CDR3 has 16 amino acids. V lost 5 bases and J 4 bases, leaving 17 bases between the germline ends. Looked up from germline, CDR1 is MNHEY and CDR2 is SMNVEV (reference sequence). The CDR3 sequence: CASSLSRQAPTGELFF. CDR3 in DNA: TGTGCCAGCAGTCTTAGCCGACAGGCTCCCACCGGGGAGCTGTTTTTT.

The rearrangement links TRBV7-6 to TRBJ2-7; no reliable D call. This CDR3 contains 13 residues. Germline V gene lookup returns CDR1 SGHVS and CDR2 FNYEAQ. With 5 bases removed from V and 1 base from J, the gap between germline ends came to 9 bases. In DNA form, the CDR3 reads TGTGCCAGCAGCCCCTACCAATCCTACGAGCAGTACTTC. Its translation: CASSPYQSYEQYF.

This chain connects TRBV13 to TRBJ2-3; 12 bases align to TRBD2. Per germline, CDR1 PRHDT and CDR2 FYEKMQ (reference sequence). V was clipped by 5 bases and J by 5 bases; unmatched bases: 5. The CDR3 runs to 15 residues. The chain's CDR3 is CASSPPGLAGDTQYF. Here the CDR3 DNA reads TGTGCCAGCAGCCCCCCGGGACTAGCGGGAGATACGCAGTATTTT.

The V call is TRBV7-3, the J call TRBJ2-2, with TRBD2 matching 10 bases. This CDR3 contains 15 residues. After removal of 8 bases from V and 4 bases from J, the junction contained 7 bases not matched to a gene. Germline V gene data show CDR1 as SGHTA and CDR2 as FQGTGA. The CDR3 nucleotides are TGTGCCAGCGCTAGCGGGAGAGTTGGCACCGGGGAGCTGTTTTTT. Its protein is CASASGRVGTGELFF.

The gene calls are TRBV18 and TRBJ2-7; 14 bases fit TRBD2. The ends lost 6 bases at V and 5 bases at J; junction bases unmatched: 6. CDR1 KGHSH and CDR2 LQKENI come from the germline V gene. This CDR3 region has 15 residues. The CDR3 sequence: CASSLGLAGGDEQYF. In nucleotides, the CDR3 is TGTGCCAGCTCCCTTGGACTAGCGGGAGGTGACGAGCAGTACTTC. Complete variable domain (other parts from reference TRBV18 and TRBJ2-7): NAGVMQNPRHLVRRRGQEARLRCSPMKGHSHVYWYRQLPEEGLKFMVYLQKENIIDESGMPKERFSAEFPKEGPSILRIQQVVRGDSAAYFCASSLGLAGGDEQYFGPGTRLTVT.

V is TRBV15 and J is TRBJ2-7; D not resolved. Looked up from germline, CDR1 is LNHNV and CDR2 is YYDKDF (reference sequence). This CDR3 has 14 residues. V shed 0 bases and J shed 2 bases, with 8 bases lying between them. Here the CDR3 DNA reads TGTGCCACCAGCAGAGAGGACGGAACCTACGAGCAGTACTTC. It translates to CATSREDGTYEQYF.

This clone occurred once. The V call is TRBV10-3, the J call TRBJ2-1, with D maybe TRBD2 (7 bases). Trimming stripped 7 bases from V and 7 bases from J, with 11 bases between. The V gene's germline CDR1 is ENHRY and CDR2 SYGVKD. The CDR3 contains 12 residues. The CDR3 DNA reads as TGTGCCATCAAGGGGGAGGGGAATGAGCAGTTCTTC. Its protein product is CAIKGEGNEQFF.

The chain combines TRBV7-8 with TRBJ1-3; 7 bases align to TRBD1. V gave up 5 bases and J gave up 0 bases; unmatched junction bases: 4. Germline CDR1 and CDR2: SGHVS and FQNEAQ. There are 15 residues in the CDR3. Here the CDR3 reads CASSPTGSSGNTIYF. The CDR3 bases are TGTGCCAGCAGCCCGACAGGGAGCTCTGGAAACACCATATATTTT.

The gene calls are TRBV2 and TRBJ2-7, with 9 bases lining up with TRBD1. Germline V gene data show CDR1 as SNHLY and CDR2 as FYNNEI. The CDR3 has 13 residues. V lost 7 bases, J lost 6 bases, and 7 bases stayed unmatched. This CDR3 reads CASIEGTGFEQYF. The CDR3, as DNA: TGTGCCAGCATCGAGGGGACAGGGTTCGAGCAGTACTTC. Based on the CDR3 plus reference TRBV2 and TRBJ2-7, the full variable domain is EPEVTQTPSHQVTQMGQEVILRCVPISNHLYFYWYRQILGQKVEFLVSFYNNEISEKSEIFDDQFSVERPDGSNFTLKIRSTKLEDSAMYFCASIEGTGFEQYFGPGTRLTVT.

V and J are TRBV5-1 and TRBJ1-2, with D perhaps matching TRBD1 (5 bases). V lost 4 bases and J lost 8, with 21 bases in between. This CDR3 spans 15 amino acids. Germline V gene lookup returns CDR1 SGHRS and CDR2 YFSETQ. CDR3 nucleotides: TGCGCCAGCAGCCTGGAAGCGTCGGGGCTGGTAGGCTACACCTTC. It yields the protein CASSLEASGLVGYTF.

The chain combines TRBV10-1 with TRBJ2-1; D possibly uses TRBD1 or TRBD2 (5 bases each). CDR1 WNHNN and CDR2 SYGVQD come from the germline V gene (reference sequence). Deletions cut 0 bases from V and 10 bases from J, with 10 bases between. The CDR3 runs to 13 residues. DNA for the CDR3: TGCGCCAGCAGTGAGTCGGGATGGGGGGAGCAGTTCTTC. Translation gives CASSESGWGEQFF.

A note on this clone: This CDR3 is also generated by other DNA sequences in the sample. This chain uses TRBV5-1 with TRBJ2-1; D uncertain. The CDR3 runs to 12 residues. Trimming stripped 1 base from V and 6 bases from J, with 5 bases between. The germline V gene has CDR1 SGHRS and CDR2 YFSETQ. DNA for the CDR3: TGCGCCAGCAGCTTGCCCTCCAATGAGCAGTTCTTC. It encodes CASSLPSNEQFF.

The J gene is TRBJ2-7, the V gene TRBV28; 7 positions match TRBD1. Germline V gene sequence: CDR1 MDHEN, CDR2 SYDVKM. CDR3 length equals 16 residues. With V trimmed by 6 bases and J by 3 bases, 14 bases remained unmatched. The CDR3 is CASSPTLGTVLYEQYF. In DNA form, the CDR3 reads TGTGCCAGCAGCCCTACCCTTGGGACAGTACTCTACGAGCAGTACTTC.

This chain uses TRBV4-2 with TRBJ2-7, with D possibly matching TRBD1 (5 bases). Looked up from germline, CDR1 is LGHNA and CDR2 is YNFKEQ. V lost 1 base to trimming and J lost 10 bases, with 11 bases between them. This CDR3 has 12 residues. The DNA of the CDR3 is TGTGCCAGCAGCCAAGTTACAGGACAACAGTACTTC. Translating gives CASSQVTGQQYF.

This CDR3 reads CASSFSSYSYNEQFF. CDR3 nucleotide sequence: TGTGCCAGCAGTTTCAGTTCCTACTCCTACAATGAGCAGTTCTTC. This chain links TRBV28 with TRBJ2-1; D unresolved. The V end lost 3 bases, the J end lost 0 bases, and 9 bases lay between the germline ends. Germline assignment: CDR1 MDHEN and CDR2 SYDVKM. This CDR3 is 15 amino acids long.

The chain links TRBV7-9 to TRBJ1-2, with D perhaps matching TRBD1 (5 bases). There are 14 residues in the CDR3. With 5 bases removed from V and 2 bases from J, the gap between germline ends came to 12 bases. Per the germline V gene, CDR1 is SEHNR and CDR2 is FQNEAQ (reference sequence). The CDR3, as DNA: TGTGCCAGCAGCCTCGAGAGACAGAACTATGGCTACACCTTC. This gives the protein CASSLERQNYGYTF.

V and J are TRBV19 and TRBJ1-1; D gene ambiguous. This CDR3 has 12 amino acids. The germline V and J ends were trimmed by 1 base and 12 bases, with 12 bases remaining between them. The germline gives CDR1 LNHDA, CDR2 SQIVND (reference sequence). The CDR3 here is CASSIAGPIPFF. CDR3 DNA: TGTGCCAGTAGTATAGCAGGACCGATTCCTTTCTTT.

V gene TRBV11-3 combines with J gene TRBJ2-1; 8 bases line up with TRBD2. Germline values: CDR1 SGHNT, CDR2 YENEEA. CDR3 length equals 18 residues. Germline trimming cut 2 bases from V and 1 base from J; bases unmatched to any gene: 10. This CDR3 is CASSLNLGLGGSYNEQFF. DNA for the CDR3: TGTGCCAGCAGCTTAAATTTGGGACTAGGGGGGTCCTACAATGAGCAGTTCTTC.

CDR3 nucleotide sequence: TGTGCCAGCAGTTTGGGCAGAAATAGCAATCAGCCCCAGCATTTT. It encodes CASSLGRNSNQPQHF. The chain joins TRBV28 to TRBJ1-5; D unclear. From germline, CDR1 is MDHEN and CDR2 SYDVKM. Trimming cost V 3 bases and J 0 bases, with 9 bases left between them. The CDR3 is 15 amino acids.

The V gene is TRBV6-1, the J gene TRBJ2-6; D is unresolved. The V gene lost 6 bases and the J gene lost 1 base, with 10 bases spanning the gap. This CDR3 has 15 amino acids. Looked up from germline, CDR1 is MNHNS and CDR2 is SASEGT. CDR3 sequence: CASRVTESGANVLTF. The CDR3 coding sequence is TGTGCCAGCAGAGTAACAGAGTCTGGGGCCAACGTCCTGACTTTC.

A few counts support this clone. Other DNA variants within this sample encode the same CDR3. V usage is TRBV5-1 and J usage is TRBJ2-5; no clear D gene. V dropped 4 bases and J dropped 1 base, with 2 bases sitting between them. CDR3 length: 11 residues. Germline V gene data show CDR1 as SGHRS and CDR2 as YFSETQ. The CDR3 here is CASSVQETQYF. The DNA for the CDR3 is TGCGCCAGCAGCGTCCAAGAGACCCAGTACTTC.